This T cell receptor beta chain was sequenced during a study of blood T cell repertoires in COVID-19. Study-level information: From T cells, B-cell-depleted T cells, or PBMCs came the material, which was cDNA or gDNA.

Measured with immunoSEQ multiplex PCR; TCRdb has only the in-frame clones, and not every one. The data hold some 200,000 clones, with around four fifths observed a single time. Per germline, CDR1 ENHRY and CDR2 SYGVKD. Trimming removed 10 bases from V and 8 bases from J; junction bases left unmatched: 11. CDR3 length: 14 amino acids. V gene TRBV10-3 combines with J gene TRBJ2-1; TRBD2 matches 10 bases. Sequenced input: peripheral blood. This clonotype was sampled from a human donor with acute or convalescent COVID-19. The donor label of this sample is uncertain. CDR3 sequence (DNA): TGTGCCACCTTAGACACTAGCGGGGTCGATGAGCAGTTCTTC. Amino acids: CATLDTSGVDEQFF.